This TCR beta chain was captured by sequencing in a study of tumor-infiltrating lymphocytes in oesophageal squamous cell carcinoma. The germline CDR1 and CDR2 sequences are SEHNR and FQNEAQ (reference sequence). The CDR3 has 17 amino acids. V lost 5 bases and J lost 7; bases outside the gene matches: 15. In this sample, this clonotype turned up many times. TCRdb re-analysed the PCR reads in MiXCR, keeping a single row per CDR3 protein. The sample has over 10,000 distinct CDR3 sequences, about 55% seen once. Sequencing input: esophageal tumor tissue. The chain joins TRBV7-9 to TRBJ2-1; the match to TRBD2 covers 9 bases. This TCR was recovered from a female donor with esophageal squamous cell carcinoma. This CDR3 reads CASSPAASGIFWNEQFF. The CDR3 DNA reads TGTGCCAGCAGCCCAGCAGCTAGCGGGATCTTCTGGAATGAGCAGTTCTTC.